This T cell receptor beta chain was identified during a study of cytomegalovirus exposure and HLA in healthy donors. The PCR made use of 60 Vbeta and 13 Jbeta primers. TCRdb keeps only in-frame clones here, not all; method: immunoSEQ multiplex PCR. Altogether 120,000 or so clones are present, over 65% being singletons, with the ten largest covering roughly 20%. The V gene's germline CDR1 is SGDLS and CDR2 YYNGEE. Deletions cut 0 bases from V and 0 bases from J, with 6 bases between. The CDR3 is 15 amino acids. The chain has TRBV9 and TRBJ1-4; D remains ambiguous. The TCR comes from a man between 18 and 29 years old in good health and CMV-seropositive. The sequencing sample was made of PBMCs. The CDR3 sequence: CASSVGGSTNEKLFF. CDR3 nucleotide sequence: TGTGCCAGCAGCGTAGGAGGGTCAACTAATGAAAAACTGTTTTTT.